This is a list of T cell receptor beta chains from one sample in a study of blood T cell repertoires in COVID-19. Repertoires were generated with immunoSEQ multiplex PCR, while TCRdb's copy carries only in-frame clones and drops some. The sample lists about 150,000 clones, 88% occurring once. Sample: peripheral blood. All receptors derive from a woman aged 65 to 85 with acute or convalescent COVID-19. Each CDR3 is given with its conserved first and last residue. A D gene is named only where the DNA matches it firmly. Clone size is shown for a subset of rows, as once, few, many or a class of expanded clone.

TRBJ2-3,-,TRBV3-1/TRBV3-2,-,TGTGCCAGCAGCCAAGACAACAGGGTGGCAGATACGCAGTATTTT,CASSQDNRVADTQYF
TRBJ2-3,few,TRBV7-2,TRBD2,TGTGCCAGCAGCTTAGTTGGGACTAGCGGGGGGATCACAGATACGCAGTATTTT,CASSLVGTSGGITDTQYF
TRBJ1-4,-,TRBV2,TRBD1,TGTGCCAGCAGTGGGTCGGGACAGGGTAATGAAAAACTGTTTTTT,CASSGSGQGNEKLFF
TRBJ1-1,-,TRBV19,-,TGTGCCAGTAGTAGTTGGGGACACCGGGAGGGCACTGAAGCTTTCTTT,CASSSWGHREGTEAFF
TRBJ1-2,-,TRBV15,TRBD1,TGTGCCACCAGCAGGCGACAGGGATATGGCTACACCTTC,CATSRRQGYGYTF
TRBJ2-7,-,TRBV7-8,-,TGTGCCAGCAGCTTAGTTCAGGTGACCTACGAGCAGTACTTC,CASSLVQVTYEQYF
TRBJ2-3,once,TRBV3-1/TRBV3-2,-,TGTGCCAGCAGCGCCGAGGGCACAGATACGCAGTATTTT,CASSAEGTDTQYF
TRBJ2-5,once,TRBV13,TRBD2,TGTGCCAGCACAACTAGCGGGGGGAAGGAGACCCAGTACTTC,CASTTSGGKETQYF
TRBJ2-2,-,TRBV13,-,TGTGCCAGCAGCCGCCGTGGCCCTGCGGACACCGGGGAGCTGTTTTTT,CASSRRGPADTGELFF
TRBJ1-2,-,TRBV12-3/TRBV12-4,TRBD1,TGTGCCAGCAGTTCCGGGACAGGGGGCACCTTC,CASSSGTGGTF
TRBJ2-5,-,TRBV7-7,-,TGTGCTAGCAGCTTAGGAGGAGTCCAAGAGACCCAGTACTTC,CASSLGGVQETQYF
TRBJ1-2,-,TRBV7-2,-,TGTGCCAGCAGCCCGGGTTATGGCTACACCTTC,CASSPGYGYTF
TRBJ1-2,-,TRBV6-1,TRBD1,TGTGCCAGCAGTGAGTCCACAACAGGGGGCCGTGGCTACACCTTC,CASSESTTGGRGYTF
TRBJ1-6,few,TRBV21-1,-,TGTGCCAGCAGCAAAGGAGGGGGAAAAAATTCACCCCTCCACTTT,CASSKGGGKNSPLHF
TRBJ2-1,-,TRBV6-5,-,TGTGCCAGCAGCCCCCGAACAGGGAACTCCAATGAGCAGTTCTTC,CASSPRTGNSNEQFF
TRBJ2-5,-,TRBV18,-,TGTGCCAGCTCACCTTACATACAGGGTGGGGAGACCCAGTACTTC,CASSPYIQGGETQYF
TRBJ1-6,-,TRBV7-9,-,TGTGCCAGCAGCTCACAGGGATCCCATAATTCACCCCTCCACTTT,CASSSQGSHNSPLHF
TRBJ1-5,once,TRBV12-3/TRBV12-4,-,TGTGCCAGCAGTTTAAGCTTCAATCAGCCCCAGCATTTT,CASSLSFNQPQHF
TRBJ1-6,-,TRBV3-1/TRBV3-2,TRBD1,TGTGCCAGCAGCCAAGCTAGGGACAGGAATTCACCCCTCCACTTT,CASSQARDRNSPLHF
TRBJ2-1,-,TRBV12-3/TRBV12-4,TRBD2,TGTGCCAGCAGTTTTCGACTAGCCCATGAGCAGTTCTTC,CASSFRLAHEQFF
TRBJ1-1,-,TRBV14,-,TGTGCCAGCAGCCAAGTGGGCAGGGCCACTGAAGCTTTCTTT,CASSQVGRATEAFF
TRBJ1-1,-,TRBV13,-,TGTGCCAGCAGCTTACACAGGGTGAACACTGAAGCTTTCTTT,CASSLHRVNTEAFF
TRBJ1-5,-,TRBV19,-,TGTGCCAGTAGCCAAACGGGGGGCGCAGGGAGTGGCAATCAGCCCCAGCATTTT,CASSQTGGAGSGNQPQHF
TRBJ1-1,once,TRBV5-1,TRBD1,TGCGCCAGCAGGTACACAGGGGCGGAAACTGAAGCTTTCTTT,CASRYTGAETEAFF
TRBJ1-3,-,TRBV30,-,TGTGCCTCCTCATACTCGAGCTCTGGAAACACCATATATTTT,CASSYSSSGNTIYF
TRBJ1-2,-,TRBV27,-,TGTGCCAGCAGTTCCCAAAGGAGACATGGCTACACCTTC,CASSSQRRHGYTF
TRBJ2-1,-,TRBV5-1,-,TGCGCCAGCAGCTTGGAGGGGTTAGGCTCCTACAATGAGCAGTTCTTC,CASSLEGLGSYNEQFF
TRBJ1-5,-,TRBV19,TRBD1,TGTGCCAGTAGTGAAGGACAGGGGAGGAGGTATAGCAATCAGCCCCAGCATTTT,CASSEGQGRRYSNQPQHF
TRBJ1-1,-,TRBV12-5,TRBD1,TGTGCTAGTGGTTTTCTAGACAGGGTAGGTACTGAAGCTTTCTTT,CASGFLDRVGTEAFF
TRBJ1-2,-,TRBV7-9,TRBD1,TGTGCCAGCAGCGGACTGGGGACAGGGGCCCTTGGCTACACCTTC,CASSGLGTGALGYTF
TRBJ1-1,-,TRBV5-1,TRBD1,TGCGCCAGCAGCTCCCACGGGACAGGGATAACTGAAGCTTTCTTT,CASSSHGTGITEAFF
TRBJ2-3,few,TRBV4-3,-,TGCGCCAGCAGCCAAGAGGTTCGGAGCACAGATACGCAGTATTTT,CASSQEVRSTDTQYF
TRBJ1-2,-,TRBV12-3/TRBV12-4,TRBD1,TGTGCCAGCAGGAGGGGACAGGTCTATGGCTACACCTTC,CASRRGQVYGYTF
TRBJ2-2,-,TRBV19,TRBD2,TGTGCCAGTAGGGCCCCTGGACTAGCGCAGTACACCGGGGAGCTGTTTTTT,CASRAPGLAQYTGELFF
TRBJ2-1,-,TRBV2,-,TGTGCCAGCAGTGAAGAGGACACTATCTACAATGAGCAGTTCTTC,CASSEEDTIYNEQFF
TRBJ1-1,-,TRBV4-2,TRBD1,TGTGCCAGCAGCCAAGATGCAGGGGGTACTGAAGCTTTCTTT,CASSQDAGGTEAFF
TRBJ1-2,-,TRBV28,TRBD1,TGTGCCAGCTCCTTAGGGGGCGTTGGCTATGGCTACACCTTC,CASSLGGVGYGYTF
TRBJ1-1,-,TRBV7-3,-,TGTGCCAGCAGCTTAACCGGGGGGAACACTGAAGCTTTCTTT,CASSLTGGNTEAFF
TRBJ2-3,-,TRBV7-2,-,TGTGCCAGCAGCCGCGCCTCCAGCACAGATACGCAGTATTTT,CASSRASSTDTQYF
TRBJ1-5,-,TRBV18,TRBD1,TGTGCCAGCTCACCAGCGACAGGGGTTGATCAGCCCCAGCATTTT,CASSPATGVDQPQHF
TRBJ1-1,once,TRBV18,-,TGTGCCAGCTCACCAAGCTCCACGGGTTGGGACACTGAAGCTTTCTTT,CASSPSSTGWDTEAFF
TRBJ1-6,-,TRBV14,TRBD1,TGTGCCAGCAGCCAATTGTTTGGACAGGGGAGCTCCTATAATTCACCCCTCCACTTT,CASSQLFGQGSSYNSPLHF
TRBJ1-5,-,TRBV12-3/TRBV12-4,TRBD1,TGTGCCAGCAGTTACAGGGGTGAACAGCCCCAGCATTTT,CASSYRGEQPQHF
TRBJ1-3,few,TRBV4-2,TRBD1,TGTGCCAGCAGCCAAGCAGGACAGGGGTATGGCACCATATATTTT,CASSQAGQGYGTIYF
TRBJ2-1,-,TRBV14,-,TGTGCCAGCAGCCAAGTGCGGGGCCAATCCTACAATGAGCAGTTCTTC,CASSQVRGQSYNEQFF
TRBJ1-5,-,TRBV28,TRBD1,TGTGCCAGCCGTTTTTCCCCCGGGGCCAGGGGGCGTAGCAATCAGCCCCAGCATTTT,CASRFSPGARGRSNQPQHF
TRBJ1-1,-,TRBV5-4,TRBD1,TGTGCCAGCAGCTTGGCCGGGACAGGGCCCACTGAAGCTTTCTTT,CASSLAGTGPTEAFF
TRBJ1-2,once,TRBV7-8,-,TGTGCCAGCAGCTTAGTAGGGGATGGCTACACCTTC,CASSLVGDGYTF
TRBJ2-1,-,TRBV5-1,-,TGCGCCAGCAGCGACGACAGCAATGAGCAGTTCTTC,CASSDDSNEQFF
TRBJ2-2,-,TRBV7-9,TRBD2,TGTGCCAGCAGCCAAACCGGACTAGCGGGGGGTACCGGGGAGCTGTTTTTT,CASSQTGLAGGTGELFF